These 29 T cell receptor beta chains were all obtained from the same sample, sequenced in a study of cytomegalovirus exposure and HLA in healthy donors. Amplification used 60 Vbeta primers and 13 Jbeta primers. Sequencing was performed with immunoSEQ multiplex PCR; in TCRdb, only in-frame clones are kept and a portion is missing. The table lists about 140,000 clones, over 75% of them singletons. Sequenced sample: PBMCs. These receptors were collected from a man aged 30 to 45 in good health and CMV-seronegative.

The rearrangement uses TRBV19 and TRBJ1-4; TRBD1 is a possible D gene (6 bases). Germline CDR1 reads LNHDA; CDR2 reads SQIVND (reference sequence). This CDR3 comprises 13 residues. The V gene lost 6 bases and the J gene lost 7 bases, with 12 bases spanning the gap. CDR3 sequence reads: CASSRGGGEKLFF. The CDR3 region has the DNA TGTGCCAGTAGCCGAGGGGGTGGTGAAAAACTGTTTTTT.

The chain links TRBV5-1 to TRBJ2-3; TRBD2 is a possible D gene (5 bases). Germline loops: CDR1 SGHRS, CDR2 YFSETQ. The V gene lost 0 bases and the J gene lost 5 bases, with 10 bases spanning the gap. The CDR3 contains 14 residues. The CDR3 DNA is TGCGCCAGCAGCTTGGGAGGGCCAATAGATACGCAGTATTTT. As protein: CASSLGGPIDTQYF.

The J gene is TRBJ2-3, the V gene TRBV5-6; maybe TRBD1 (6 bases). In germline, CDR1 is SGHDT, CDR2 YYEEEE. This CDR3 has 14 residues. V shed 4 bases and J shed 0 bases, with 9 bases lying between them. CDR3 coding DNA: TGTGCCAGCAGCATACAGGGTAGCACAGATACGCAGTATTTT. Residues: CASSIQGSTDTQYF.

This chain joins TRBV6-5 and TRBJ2-4; 8 bases agree with TRBD1. CDR3 length equals 14 residues. With 6 bases clipped from V and 6 bases from J, the junction kept 7 bases outside the gene matches. Germline V gene data show CDR1 as MNHEY and CDR2 as SVGAGI. The CDR3 sequence: CASRTGGWVNIQYF. For the CDR3, the DNA is TGTGCCAGCAGAACAGGGGGATGGGTAAACATTCAGTACTTC.

The chain joins TRBV19 to TRBJ2-7; possibly TRBD1 for D (6 bases). The germline V and J ends were trimmed by 5 bases and 5 bases, with 19 bases remaining between them. Germline V CDR1 and CDR2: LNHDA, SQIVND (reference sequence). There are 15 residues in the CDR3. CDR3 in amino acids: CASSPRTVGMNEQYF. DNA for the CDR3: TGTGCCAGTAGTCCAAGGACAGTGGGGATGAACGAGCAGTACTTC.

The V call is TRBV6-5, the J call TRBJ1-6, with D unresolved. Trimming removed 5 bases at V and 7 bases at J, with 12 bases between. There are 14 residues in the CDR3. Germline loops: CDR1 MNHEY, CDR2 SVGAGI. The CDR3 DNA follows: TGTGCCAGCAGTACGACTAGATACAATTCACCCCTCCACTTT. Residues: CASSTTRYNSPLHF.

This clone was counted a few times. The chain recombines TRBV2 with TRBJ1-4; 10 positions match TRBD1. The CDR3 has 14 amino acids. Losses at the gene ends were 6 bases for V and 8 bases for J; bases not matched to a gene: 6. Germline values: CDR1 SNHLY, CDR2 FYNNEI. The CDR3 is CASRDRGLREKLFF. In nucleotides, the CDR3 is TGTGCCAGCAGAGACAGGGGGCTACGGGAAAAACTGTTTTTT.

The genes are TRBV20-1 and TRBJ2-7; no clear D gene. The ends were cut back, 6 bases at V and 5 bases at J, with 11 bases in the middle. CDR1 is DFQATT and CDR2 is SNEGSKA in the germline V gene (reference sequence). The CDR3 spans 11 residues. The CDR3 DNA reads as TGCAGTGCCAAAGCTAGGAACGAGCAGTACTTC. Protein: CSAKARNEQYF.

CDR3 coding DNA: TGCGCCAGCAGCCAGCTTACTAGCGGGAGTGCAGATACGCAGTATTTT. It encodes CASSQLTSGSADTQYF. The chain is built from TRBV4-1 and TRBJ2-3; 11 nucleotides align to TRBD2. Losses at the gene ends were 3 bases for V and 4 bases for J; bases not matched to a gene: 6. The CDR3 loop spans 16 amino acids. Germline V gives CDR1 MGHRA, CDR2 YSYEKL.

This chain connects TRBV4-1 to TRBJ1-2, with 9 bases aligning to TRBD1. CDR1 is MGHRA and CDR2 is YSYEKL in the germline V gene. V lost 1 base and J lost 4; bases outside the gene matches: 13. CDR3 length: 18 residues. The CDR3 is CASSQVFRRQGVGYGYTF. The CDR3 DNA sequence: TGCGCCAGCAGCCAAGTATTTAGGAGACAGGGGGTTGGCTATGGCTACACCTTC.

The chain links TRBV11-2 to TRBJ2-7, with D unresolved. The germline gives CDR1 SGHAT, CDR2 FQNNGV. Deletions cut 1 base from V and 6 bases from J, with 10 bases between. The CDR3 loop spans 13 amino acids. The chain's CDR3 is CASSLALVREQYF. CDR3 nucleotides: TGTGCCAGCAGCTTAGCCTTAGTGCGCGAGCAGTACTTC.

This clone came up once. This chain links TRBV5-4 with TRBJ1-1; TRBD1 might be the D (5 bases). V was pared by 4 bases and J by 3 bases, with 16 bases between. Germline V gene data show CDR1 as SGHNT and CDR2 as YYREEE (reference sequence). The CDR3 is 15 residues long. CDR3 region: CASSHGGTSDTEAFF. The CDR3 nucleotides read TGTGCCAGCAGCCATGGTGGGACTTCAGACACTGAAGCTTTCTTT.

This chain joins TRBV9 and TRBJ2-7, with a possible D match to TRBD2 (5 bases). CDR1 SGDLS and CDR2 YYNGEE come from the germline V gene. CDR3 length: 16 residues. V lost 1 base and J 3 bases, leaving 17 bases between the germline ends. The CDR3 DNA is TGTGCCAGCAGCGTATCCCCTTTCGGACGGGACTACGAGCAGTACTTC. This gives the protein CASSVSPFGRDYEQYF.

The J gene is TRBJ1-1, the V gene TRBV2, with D possibly matching TRBD1 (5 bases). Germline V gene sequence: CDR1 SNHLY, CDR2 FYNNEI. This CDR3 is built from 14 residues. Trimming stripped 2 bases from V and 1 base from J, with 8 bases between. As DNA, the CDR3 is TGTGCCAGCAGTGAAAGGACACCGAACACTGAAGCTTTCTTT. Protein: CASSERTPNTEAFF.

The rearrangement joins TRBV18 to TRBJ1-1; TRBD1 agrees at 7 bases. The V segment lost 1 base and the J segment 1 base; nucleotides outside the gene matches: 6. Germline-derived CDR1 and CDR2 are KGHSH and LQKENI. The CDR3 sequence is 16 residues long. CDR3 bases: TGTGCCAGCTCACCACAGGGGGCGCGGGGGAACACTGAAGCTTTCTTT. It is translated as CASSPQGARGNTEAFF.

V is TRBV2 and J is TRBJ1-5, with D possibly matching TRBD1 (6 bases). Trimming removed 6 bases at V and 4 bases at J, with 10 bases between. Looked up from germline, CDR1 is SNHLY and CDR2 is FYNNEI. The CDR3 contains 13 residues. This CDR3 is CASRGTGNQPQHF. CDR3 DNA: TGTGCCAGCAGGGGTACAGGGAATCAGCCCCAGCATTTT.

This clone was counted many times. The rearrangement uses TRBV6-1 and TRBJ1-4; D ambiguous. Trimming shortened V by 2 bases and J by 7 bases, and 11 bases separated the two germline ends. This CDR3 is built from 14 residues. CDR1 is MNHNS and CDR2 is SASEGT in the germline V gene. Here the CDR3 reads CASSESWEGEKLFF. The CDR3 nucleotides read TGTGCCAGCAGTGAATCATGGGAGGGTGAAAAACTGTTTTTT.

The chain has TRBV6-5 and TRBJ1-2; TRBD1 agrees at 8 bases. The CDR3 loop spans 14 amino acids. The germline V gene encodes CDR1 MNHEY and CDR2 SVGAGI. After removal of 2 bases from V and 6 bases from J, the junction contained 5 bases not matched to a gene. Written as DNA, the CDR3 is TGTGCCAGCAGTTACAGTGACAGGGGCAATGGCTACACCTTC. Its protein is CASSYSDRGNGYTF.

The V gene is TRBV5-1, the J gene TRBJ2-1; TRBD2 is a possible D gene (5 bases). The CDR3 runs 14 residues. Germline V gives CDR1 SGHRS, CDR2 YFSETQ. The V end was cut by 3 bases, the J end by 13 bases, with 20 bases between. CDR3 amino acids: CASSWSGITDTQFF. The CDR3 DNA follows: TGCGCCAGCAGCTGGAGCGGAATCACAGACACACAGTTCTTC. Full variable domain (missing parts from reference TRBV5-1 and TRBJ2-1): KAGVTQTPRYLIKTRGQQVTLSCSPISGHRSVSWYQQTPGQGLQFLFEYFSETQRNKGNFPGRFSGRQFSNSRSEMNVSTLELGDSALYLCASSWSGITDTQFFGPGTRLTVL.

V usage is TRBV5-1 and J usage is TRBJ1-3, with D maybe TRBD1 (6 bases). The germline V and J ends were trimmed by 3 bases and 4 bases, with 14 bases remaining between them. The CDR3 length is 15 residues. CDR1 and CDR2 from the germline V gene are SGHRS and YFSETQ. The CDR3 region has the DNA TGCGCCAGCAGCTCAACAGGGAATTCAGGAAACACCATATATTTT. The encoded protein is CASSSTGNSGNTIYF.

The V gene is TRBV6-5, the J gene TRBJ1-2; 7 bases map to TRBD1. The J segment lost 5 bases and the V segment lost 5 bases, leaving 5 bases of the junction unmatched. This CDR3 comprises 13 residues. CDR1 and CDR2 (germline): MNHEY, SVGAGI. CDR3 protein: CASSTGDRYGYTF. The CDR3 bases are TGTGCCAGCAGTACAGGGGACCGTTATGGCTACACCTTC.

V usage is TRBV6-5 and J usage is TRBJ1-1; perhaps TRBD1 as D (5 bases). Germline assignment: CDR1 MNHEY and CDR2 SVGAGI. The CDR3 runs to 14 residues. V lost 2 bases and J 3 bases, leaving 10 bases between the germline ends. The CDR3 loop reads CASSYQGPYTEAFF. In DNA, the CDR3 is TGTGCCAGCAGTTACCAGGGTCCGTACACTGAAGCTTTCTTT.

The rearrangement joins TRBV18 to TRBJ1-6; D not certain. The germline CDR1 and CDR2 sequences are KGHSH and LQKENI. The CDR3 runs to 15 residues. The V end lost 2 bases, the J end lost 3 bases, and 8 bases lay between the germline ends. This CDR3 reads CASSPDYSYNSPLHF. CDR3 DNA sequence: TGTGCCAGCTCACCAGACTACAGCTATAATTCACCCCTCCACTTT.

The chain carries TRBV29-1 and TRBJ1-2; weak D call: TRBD1 (6 bases). The CDR3 is made up of 15 amino acids. Looked up from germline, CDR1 is SQVTM and CDR2 is ANQGSEA. Deletions cut 0 bases from V and 4 bases from J, with 15 bases between. In DNA form, the CDR3 reads TGCAGCGTTGAAGATCTAGGGGGGGGTCTCTATGGCTACACCTTC. Residues: CSVEDLGGGLYGYTF.

The chain has TRBV30 and TRBJ1-1; TRBD1 is a possible D gene (5 bases). The CDR3 has 16 amino acids. Trimming took 2 bases from V and 0 from J, leaving 16 bases between them. From germline, CDR1 is GTSNPN and CDR2 SVGIG (reference sequence). In nucleotides, the CDR3 is TGTGCCTGGAGTCATAGCCGAACAGGTATGAACACTGAAGCTTTCTTT. Translated, it gives CAWSHSRTGMNTEAFF. The whole variable domain, filled in from reference TRBV30 and TRBJ1-1, reads SQTIHQWPATLVQPVGSPLSLECTVEGTSNPNLYWYRQAAGRGLQLLFYSVGIGQISSEVPQNLSASRPQDRQFILSSKKLLLSDSGFYLCAWSHSRTGMNTEAFFGQGTRLTVV.

Turning to this clone: Mismatch with germline at one junction end may stem from a read error. The DNA for the CDR3 is TGTACCACCAGCGTTAAGCTGGGACAGGGGACTGAAGCTTTCTTT. Residues: CTTSVKLGQGTEAFF. The J gene is TRBJ1-1, the V gene TRBV15; TRBD1 aligns across 10 bases. Germline CDR1 and CDR2: LNHNV and YYDKDF (reference sequence). The CDR3 sequence is 15 residues long. Full variable domain (missing parts from reference TRBV15 and TRBJ1-1): DAMVIQNPRYQVTQFGKPVTLSCSQTLNHNVMYWYQQKSSQAPKLLFHYYDKDFNNEADTPDNFQSRRPNTSFCFLDIRSPGLGDTAMYLCTTSVKLGQGTEAFFGQGTRLTVV.

The chain joins TRBV28 to TRBJ1-1, with D hard to call. V was trimmed by 5 bases and J by 4 bases, leaving 14 bases between them. The CDR3 extends over 14 amino acids. CDR1 and CDR2 (germline): MDHEN, SYDVKM. The DNA for the CDR3 is TGTGCCAGCAGTGGAAACTGGGAGGGCACTGAAGCTTTCTTT. This translates into CASSGNWEGTEAFF.

This CDR3 is CASARSGVDRKKSRADEAFF. For the CDR3, the DNA is TGTGCCAGCGCCCGTTCGGGAGTTGACCGAAAGAAATCGAGGGCCGATGAAGCTTTCTTT. The chain combines TRBV27 with TRBJ1-1; D is unclear. This CDR3 contains 20 residues. Germline lookup yields CDR1 MNHEY and CDR2 SMNVEV (reference sequence). Trimming cost V 8 bases and J 7 bases, with 38 bases left between them.

The genes are TRBV15 and TRBJ2-3, with D possibly TRBD2 on 6 matching bases. V was shortened by 0 bases and J by 0 bases, with 16 bases between the two germline ends. The CDR3 spans 18 residues. Germline assignment: CDR1 LNHNV and CDR2 YYDKDF (reference sequence). The CDR3 DNA sequence: TGTGCCACCAGCAGAGAGACGATCGGTAGCGGAAGCACAGATACGCAGTATTTT. It codes for CATSRETIGSGSTDTQYF.